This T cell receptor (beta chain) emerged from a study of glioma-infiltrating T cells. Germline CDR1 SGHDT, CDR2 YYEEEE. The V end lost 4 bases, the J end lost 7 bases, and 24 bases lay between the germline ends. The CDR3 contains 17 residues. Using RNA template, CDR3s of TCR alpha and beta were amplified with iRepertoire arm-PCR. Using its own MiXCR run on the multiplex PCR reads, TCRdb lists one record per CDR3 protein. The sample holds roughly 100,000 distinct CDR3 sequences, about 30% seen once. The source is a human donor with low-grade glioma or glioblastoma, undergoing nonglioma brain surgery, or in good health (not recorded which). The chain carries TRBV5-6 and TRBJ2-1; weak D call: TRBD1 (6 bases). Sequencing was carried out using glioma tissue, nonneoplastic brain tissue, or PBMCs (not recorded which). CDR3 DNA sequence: TGTGCCAGCAGCCCGCTGGACGCGGACAGTGTGTATAATGAGCAGTTCTTC. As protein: CASSPLDADSVYNEQFF.